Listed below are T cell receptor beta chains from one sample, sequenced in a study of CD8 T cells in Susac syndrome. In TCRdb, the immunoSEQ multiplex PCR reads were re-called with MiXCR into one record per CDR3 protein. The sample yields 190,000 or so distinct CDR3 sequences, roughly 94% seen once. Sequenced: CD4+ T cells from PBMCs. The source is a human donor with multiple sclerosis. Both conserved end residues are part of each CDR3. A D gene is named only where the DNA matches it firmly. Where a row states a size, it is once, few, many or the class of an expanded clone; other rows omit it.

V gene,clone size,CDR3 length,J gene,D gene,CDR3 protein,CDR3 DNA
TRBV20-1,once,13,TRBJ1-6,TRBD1,CSALDRAYSPLHF,TGCAGTGCTTTGGACAGGGCGTATTCACCCCTCCACTTT
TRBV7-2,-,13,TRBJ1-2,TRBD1,CASSLDRVSGYTF,TGTGCCAGCAGCCTTGACAGGGTCAGCGGCTACACCTTC
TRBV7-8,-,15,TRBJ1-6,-,CASSLDRRHNSPLHF,TGTGCCAGCAGCTTAGACAGGCGTCATAATTCACCCCTCCACTTT
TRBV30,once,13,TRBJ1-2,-,CAWSLIMNYGYTF,TGTGCCTGGAGTCTTATCATGAACTATGGCTACACCTTC
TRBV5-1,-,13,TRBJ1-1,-,CATGFSSDTEAFF,TGCGCCACCGGGTTCTCATCGGACACTGAAGCTTTCTTT
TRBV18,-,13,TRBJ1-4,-,CASSPDQSEKLFF,TGTGCCAGCTCACCAGATCAAAGTGAAAAACTGTTTTTT
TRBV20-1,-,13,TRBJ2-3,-,CSARETVTDTQYF,TGCAGTGCTAGAGAGACAGTCACAGATACGCAGTATTTT
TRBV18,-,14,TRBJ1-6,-,CASSPPGYNSPLHF,TGTGCCAGCTCACCACCGGGGTATAATTCACCCCTCCACTTT
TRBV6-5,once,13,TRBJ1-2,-,CASRSDANYGYTF,TGTGCCAGCAGGTCAGATGCTAACTATGGCTACACCTTC
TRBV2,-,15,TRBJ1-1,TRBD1,CASSHGTGGGTEAFF,TGTGCCAGCAGCCACGGGACAGGAGGAGGGACTGAAGCTTTCTTT
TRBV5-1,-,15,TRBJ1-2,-,CASSLDGRGNYGYTF,TGCGCCAGCAGCTTGGACGGTCGGGGGAACTATGGCTACACCTTC
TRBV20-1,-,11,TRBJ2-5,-,CSARQGETQYF,TGCAGTGCTAGGCAAGGAGAGACCCAGTACTTC
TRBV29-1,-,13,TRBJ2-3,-,CSVEEVGTDTQYF,TGCAGCGTTGAAGAAGTTGGCACAGATACGCAGTATTTT
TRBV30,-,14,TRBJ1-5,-,CAWSPPSFHQPQHF,TGTGCCTGGAGTCCGCCCTCCTTCCATCAGCCCCAGCATTTT
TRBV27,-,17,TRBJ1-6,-,CASSLSGGGSYNSPLHF,TGTGCCAGCAGTTTATCAGGTGGAGGCTCCTATAATTCACCCCTCCACTTT
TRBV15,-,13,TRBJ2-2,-,CATRGALTGELFF,TGTGCCACCCGGGGGGCCCTTACCGGGGAGCTGTTTTTT
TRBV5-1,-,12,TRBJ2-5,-,CASSPGGPTQYF,TGCGCCAGCAGCCCTGGGGGGCCGACCCAGTACTTC
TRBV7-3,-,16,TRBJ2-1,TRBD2,CASSNSGGSSYNEQFF,TGTGCCAGCAGCAATAGCGGGGGAAGCTCCTACAATGAGCAGTTCTTC
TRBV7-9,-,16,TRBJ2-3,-,CASRPGPGHSTDTQYF,TGTGCCAGCAGACCCGGACCAGGCCATAGCACAGATACGCAGTATTTT
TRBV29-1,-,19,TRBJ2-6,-,CSVEDRGAGKGAGANVLTF,TGCAGCGTTGAAGATCGGGGGGCAGGGAAGGGTGCTGGGGCCAACGTCCTGACTTTC
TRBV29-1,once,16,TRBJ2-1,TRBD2,CSAPGAAGGQYNEQFF,TGCAGCGCCCCAGGGGCAGCGGGGGGGCAATACAATGAGCAGTTCTTC
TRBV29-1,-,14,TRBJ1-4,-,CSVPGDTTNEKLFF,TGCAGCGTTCCCGGGGATACAACTAATGAAAAACTGTTTTTT
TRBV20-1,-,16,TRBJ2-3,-,CSASNRGAASTDTQYF,TGCAGTGCTTCCAACCGGGGGGCGGCTAGCACAGATACGCAGTATTTT
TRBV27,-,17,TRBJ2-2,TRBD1,CASSVIRDRGDTGELFF,TGTGCCAGCAGTGTGATACGGGACAGGGGGGACACCGGGGAGCTGTTTTTT
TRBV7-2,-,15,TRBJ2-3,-,CASSLGYASTDTQYF,TGTGCCAGCAGCTTAGGGTACGCGAGCACAGATACGCAGTATTTT
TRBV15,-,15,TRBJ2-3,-,CATSRNRAGRDTQYF,TGTGCCACCAGCCGCAATCGGGCCGGGAGAGATACGCAGTATTTT
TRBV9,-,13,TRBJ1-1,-,CASSVTLNTEAFF,TGTGCCAGCAGCGTTACATTGAACACTGAAGCTTTCTTT
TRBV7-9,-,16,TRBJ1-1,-,CASSPGGYGVNTEAFF,TGTGCCAGCAGCCCCGGGGGGTACGGAGTGAACACTGAAGCTTTCTTT
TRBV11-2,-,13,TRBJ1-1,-,CASSQQRNTEAFF,TGTGCCAGCAGCCAACAACGGAACACTGAAGCTTTCTTT
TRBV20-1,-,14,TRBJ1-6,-,CSARPGSGDSPLHF,TGCAGTGCTCGCCCAGGGTCAGGTGATTCACCCCTCCACTTT
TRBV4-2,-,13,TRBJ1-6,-,CASSTSDYSPLHF,TGTGCCAGCAGCACTAGCGATTACTCACCCCTCCACTTT
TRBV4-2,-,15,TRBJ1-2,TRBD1,CASSQDPGDRGGYTF,TGTGCCAGCAGCCAAGACCCCGGGGACAGGGGTGGCTACACCTTC
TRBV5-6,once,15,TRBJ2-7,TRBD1,CASSLAQGARNEQYF,TGTGCCAGCAGCTTGGCTCAGGGGGCGCGTAACGAGCAGTACTTC
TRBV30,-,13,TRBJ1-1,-,CAWTRGGNTEAFF,TGTGCCTGGACGCGAGGAGGGAACACTGAAGCTTTCTTT
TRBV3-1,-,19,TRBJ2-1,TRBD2,CASSPDRAGALSSYNEQFF,TGTGCCAGCAGCCCCGATAGAGCGGGGGCCTTAAGCTCCTACAATGAGCAGTTCTTC
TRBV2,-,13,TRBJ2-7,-,CASCVDTAYEQYF,TGTGCCAGCTGTGTCGACACGGCCTACGAGCAGTACTTC
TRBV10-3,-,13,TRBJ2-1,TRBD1,CAINDRERNEQFF,TGTGCCATCAACGACAGGGAAAGGAATGAGCAGTTCTTC
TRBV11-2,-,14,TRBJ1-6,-,CASSPHNNNSPLHF,TGTGCCAGCAGTCCACACAATAATAATTCACCCCTCCACTTT
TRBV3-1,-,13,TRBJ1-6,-,CASSQDSASPLHF,TGTGCCAGCAGCCAGGACTCTGCTTCACCCCTCCACTTT
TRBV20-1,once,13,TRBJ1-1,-,CSVLEVMNTEAFF,TGCAGTGTCCTCGAGGTCATGAACACTGAAGCTTTCTTT